The 9 T cell receptor beta chains presented below share a single source sample, sequenced in a study of T cells in Graves' hyperthyroidism and ophthalmopathy. Amplification yielded TCR beta CDR3 regions, with RNA transcripts as the source. In the first-round RT-PCR of the TCR CDR3, the HTBI primer set was used. MiXCR, applied by TCRdb to the multiplex PCR reads, yields one record per CDR3 protein. The sample shows around 450,000 distinct CDR3 sequences, about an eighth of them seen only once. The sample consisted of blood. The receptor set was obtained from a woman aged 18-29 years with Graves' hyperthyroidism.

A single count supports this clonotype. A much larger clonotype is one base distant, so this may be a read error. This rearrangement joins TRBV11-2 to TRBJ2-6, with D uncertain. Looked up from germline, CDR1 is SGHAT and CDR2 is FQNNGV. V was cut by 5 bases and J by 3 bases, with 14 bases left in between. The CDR3 is made up of 16 amino acids. CDR3 sequence: CASSTDTDCGANVLTF. CDR3 bases: TGTGCCAGCAGCACTGACACAGACTGTGGGGCCAACGTCCTGACTTTC.

This chain joins TRBV10-3 and TRBJ1-4, with 7 bases matching TRBD1. J was trimmed by 8 bases and V by 3 bases; bases with no gene match: 3. Germline-derived CDR1 and CDR2 are ENHRY and SYGVKD. The CDR3 is 13 residues long. CDR3 sequence reads: CAISEGGGEKLFF. Written as DNA, the CDR3 is TGTGCCATCAGTGAAGGGGGCGGAGAAAAACTGTTTTTT.

This clonotype was seen many times. V gene TRBV25-1 combines with J gene TRBJ2-7; TRBD1 or TRBD2 may be the D gene (7 bases each). Trimming pared 3 bases from V and 3 bases from J, leaving 15 bases between. The CDR3 covers 15 residues. Germline V gene data show CDR1 as MGHDK and CDR2 as SYGVNS. The CDR3 protein is CASSEGRGPNYEQYF. CDR3 nucleotides: TGTGCCAGCAGTGAGGGGAGGGGGCCCAACTACGAGCAGTACTTC.

This clonotype appeared many times. This chain uses TRBV3-1 with TRBJ1-6, with a tentative D call TRBD1 (6 bases). Germline V gene lookup returns CDR1 LGHDT and CDR2 YNNKEL (reference sequence). CDR3 length equals 16 residues. V was trimmed by 3 bases and J by 7 bases, leaving 16 bases between them. CDR3: CASSHRDIRSNSPLHF. DNA for the CDR3: TGTGCCAGCAGCCACCGGGACATTCGGAGCAATTCACCCCTCCACTTT.

In its sample, this clonotype was seen a few times. The chain is built from TRBV25-1 and TRBJ2-1, with D hard to call. This CDR3 has 11 amino acids. The V and J ends lost 3 bases and 6 bases respectively, with 3 bases between them. The germline gives CDR1 MGHDK, CDR2 SYGVNS. CDR3 amino acids: CASSDVNEQFF. For the CDR3, the DNA is TGTGCCAGCAGTGACGTCAATGAGCAGTTCTTC.

This clonotype has just one count. The chain joins TRBV28 to TRBJ2-7; 9 bases fit TRBD2. This CDR3 comprises 15 residues. Trimming at V came to 6 bases and at J to 7 bases, leaving 13 bases not matched to a gene. Per germline, CDR1 MDHEN and CDR2 SYDVKM. As DNA, the CDR3 is TGTGCCAGCAGCCAAGATGCGCTAGCGGGGAGAGAGCAGTACTTC. Its protein product is CASSQDALAGREQYF.

As for this clonotype: Since a far larger clone is one base different, this is likely a read error. This chain links TRBV30 with TRBJ1-1; D is uncertain. This CDR3 comprises 11 residues. The V gene's germline CDR1 is GTSNPN and CDR2 SVGIG (reference sequence). Trimming stripped 1 base from V and 7 bases from J, with 7 bases between. CDR3 amino acids: CAWSGGIEAFF. CDR3 DNA sequence: TGTGCCTGGAGTGGTGGGATTGAAGCTTTCTTT.

V and J are TRBV6-1 and TRBJ1-5; the D gene is possibly TRBD1 (6 bases). Between the trimmed V and J ends, which lost 5 bases and 1 base, there was a span of 12 bases. The CDR3 has 15 residues. The germline V gene has CDR1 MNHNS and CDR2 SASEGT. The CDR3 region is CASSWRGGSNQPQHF. Here the CDR3 DNA reads TGTGCCAGCAGTTGGCGAGGGGGAAGCAATCAGCCCCAGCATTTT.

This clonotype has at least ten counts. The chain uses TRBV10-3 and TRBJ1-1, with D possibly matching TRBD1 (6 bases). The germline CDR1 and CDR2 sequences are ENHRY and SYGVKD. CDR3 length: 16 amino acids. Trimming pared 4 bases from V and 0 bases from J, leaving 15 bases between. Here the CDR3 DNA reads TGTGCCATCAGTGGGCGTGTAGGGGGATTGAACACTGAAGCTTTCTTT. Residues: CAISGRVGGLNTEAFF.